The sequence of this TCR beta chain was determined in a study of beta chain features in type 1 diabetes. Study at large: Healthy donors and patients had similar age, gender and cell yields. Examination covered under 120 million sorted cells spanning all samples. Whole-study findings and limits: Type 1 diabetes patients had VDJ junctions that carried fewer insertions and more deletions.

Reverse transcribing all isolated RNA meant expressed TCRB transcripts were sequenced. The table came from immunoSEQ multiplex PCR; TCRdb's copy has only in-frame clones and leaves some out. The sample consists of about 290,000 clones, roughly 8% of them appearing once. This clone was detected a few times. Its antigen is not identified. Trimming cost V 0 bases and J 7 bases, with 13 bases left between them. CDR3 length equals 15 residues. In germline, CDR1 is MNHEY, CDR2 SVGAGI. The V call is TRBV6-5, the J call TRBJ2-1; D may correspond to TRBD1 or TRBD2 (5 bases each). The sequence came from a woman aged 18-29 years in good health. Sequenced material: central memory CD4+ T cells from blood. The CDR3 DNA follows: TGTGCCAGCAGTTACTCGAGAGGGGTGGGGAATGAGCAGTTCTTC. This codes for CASSYSRGVGNEQFF.